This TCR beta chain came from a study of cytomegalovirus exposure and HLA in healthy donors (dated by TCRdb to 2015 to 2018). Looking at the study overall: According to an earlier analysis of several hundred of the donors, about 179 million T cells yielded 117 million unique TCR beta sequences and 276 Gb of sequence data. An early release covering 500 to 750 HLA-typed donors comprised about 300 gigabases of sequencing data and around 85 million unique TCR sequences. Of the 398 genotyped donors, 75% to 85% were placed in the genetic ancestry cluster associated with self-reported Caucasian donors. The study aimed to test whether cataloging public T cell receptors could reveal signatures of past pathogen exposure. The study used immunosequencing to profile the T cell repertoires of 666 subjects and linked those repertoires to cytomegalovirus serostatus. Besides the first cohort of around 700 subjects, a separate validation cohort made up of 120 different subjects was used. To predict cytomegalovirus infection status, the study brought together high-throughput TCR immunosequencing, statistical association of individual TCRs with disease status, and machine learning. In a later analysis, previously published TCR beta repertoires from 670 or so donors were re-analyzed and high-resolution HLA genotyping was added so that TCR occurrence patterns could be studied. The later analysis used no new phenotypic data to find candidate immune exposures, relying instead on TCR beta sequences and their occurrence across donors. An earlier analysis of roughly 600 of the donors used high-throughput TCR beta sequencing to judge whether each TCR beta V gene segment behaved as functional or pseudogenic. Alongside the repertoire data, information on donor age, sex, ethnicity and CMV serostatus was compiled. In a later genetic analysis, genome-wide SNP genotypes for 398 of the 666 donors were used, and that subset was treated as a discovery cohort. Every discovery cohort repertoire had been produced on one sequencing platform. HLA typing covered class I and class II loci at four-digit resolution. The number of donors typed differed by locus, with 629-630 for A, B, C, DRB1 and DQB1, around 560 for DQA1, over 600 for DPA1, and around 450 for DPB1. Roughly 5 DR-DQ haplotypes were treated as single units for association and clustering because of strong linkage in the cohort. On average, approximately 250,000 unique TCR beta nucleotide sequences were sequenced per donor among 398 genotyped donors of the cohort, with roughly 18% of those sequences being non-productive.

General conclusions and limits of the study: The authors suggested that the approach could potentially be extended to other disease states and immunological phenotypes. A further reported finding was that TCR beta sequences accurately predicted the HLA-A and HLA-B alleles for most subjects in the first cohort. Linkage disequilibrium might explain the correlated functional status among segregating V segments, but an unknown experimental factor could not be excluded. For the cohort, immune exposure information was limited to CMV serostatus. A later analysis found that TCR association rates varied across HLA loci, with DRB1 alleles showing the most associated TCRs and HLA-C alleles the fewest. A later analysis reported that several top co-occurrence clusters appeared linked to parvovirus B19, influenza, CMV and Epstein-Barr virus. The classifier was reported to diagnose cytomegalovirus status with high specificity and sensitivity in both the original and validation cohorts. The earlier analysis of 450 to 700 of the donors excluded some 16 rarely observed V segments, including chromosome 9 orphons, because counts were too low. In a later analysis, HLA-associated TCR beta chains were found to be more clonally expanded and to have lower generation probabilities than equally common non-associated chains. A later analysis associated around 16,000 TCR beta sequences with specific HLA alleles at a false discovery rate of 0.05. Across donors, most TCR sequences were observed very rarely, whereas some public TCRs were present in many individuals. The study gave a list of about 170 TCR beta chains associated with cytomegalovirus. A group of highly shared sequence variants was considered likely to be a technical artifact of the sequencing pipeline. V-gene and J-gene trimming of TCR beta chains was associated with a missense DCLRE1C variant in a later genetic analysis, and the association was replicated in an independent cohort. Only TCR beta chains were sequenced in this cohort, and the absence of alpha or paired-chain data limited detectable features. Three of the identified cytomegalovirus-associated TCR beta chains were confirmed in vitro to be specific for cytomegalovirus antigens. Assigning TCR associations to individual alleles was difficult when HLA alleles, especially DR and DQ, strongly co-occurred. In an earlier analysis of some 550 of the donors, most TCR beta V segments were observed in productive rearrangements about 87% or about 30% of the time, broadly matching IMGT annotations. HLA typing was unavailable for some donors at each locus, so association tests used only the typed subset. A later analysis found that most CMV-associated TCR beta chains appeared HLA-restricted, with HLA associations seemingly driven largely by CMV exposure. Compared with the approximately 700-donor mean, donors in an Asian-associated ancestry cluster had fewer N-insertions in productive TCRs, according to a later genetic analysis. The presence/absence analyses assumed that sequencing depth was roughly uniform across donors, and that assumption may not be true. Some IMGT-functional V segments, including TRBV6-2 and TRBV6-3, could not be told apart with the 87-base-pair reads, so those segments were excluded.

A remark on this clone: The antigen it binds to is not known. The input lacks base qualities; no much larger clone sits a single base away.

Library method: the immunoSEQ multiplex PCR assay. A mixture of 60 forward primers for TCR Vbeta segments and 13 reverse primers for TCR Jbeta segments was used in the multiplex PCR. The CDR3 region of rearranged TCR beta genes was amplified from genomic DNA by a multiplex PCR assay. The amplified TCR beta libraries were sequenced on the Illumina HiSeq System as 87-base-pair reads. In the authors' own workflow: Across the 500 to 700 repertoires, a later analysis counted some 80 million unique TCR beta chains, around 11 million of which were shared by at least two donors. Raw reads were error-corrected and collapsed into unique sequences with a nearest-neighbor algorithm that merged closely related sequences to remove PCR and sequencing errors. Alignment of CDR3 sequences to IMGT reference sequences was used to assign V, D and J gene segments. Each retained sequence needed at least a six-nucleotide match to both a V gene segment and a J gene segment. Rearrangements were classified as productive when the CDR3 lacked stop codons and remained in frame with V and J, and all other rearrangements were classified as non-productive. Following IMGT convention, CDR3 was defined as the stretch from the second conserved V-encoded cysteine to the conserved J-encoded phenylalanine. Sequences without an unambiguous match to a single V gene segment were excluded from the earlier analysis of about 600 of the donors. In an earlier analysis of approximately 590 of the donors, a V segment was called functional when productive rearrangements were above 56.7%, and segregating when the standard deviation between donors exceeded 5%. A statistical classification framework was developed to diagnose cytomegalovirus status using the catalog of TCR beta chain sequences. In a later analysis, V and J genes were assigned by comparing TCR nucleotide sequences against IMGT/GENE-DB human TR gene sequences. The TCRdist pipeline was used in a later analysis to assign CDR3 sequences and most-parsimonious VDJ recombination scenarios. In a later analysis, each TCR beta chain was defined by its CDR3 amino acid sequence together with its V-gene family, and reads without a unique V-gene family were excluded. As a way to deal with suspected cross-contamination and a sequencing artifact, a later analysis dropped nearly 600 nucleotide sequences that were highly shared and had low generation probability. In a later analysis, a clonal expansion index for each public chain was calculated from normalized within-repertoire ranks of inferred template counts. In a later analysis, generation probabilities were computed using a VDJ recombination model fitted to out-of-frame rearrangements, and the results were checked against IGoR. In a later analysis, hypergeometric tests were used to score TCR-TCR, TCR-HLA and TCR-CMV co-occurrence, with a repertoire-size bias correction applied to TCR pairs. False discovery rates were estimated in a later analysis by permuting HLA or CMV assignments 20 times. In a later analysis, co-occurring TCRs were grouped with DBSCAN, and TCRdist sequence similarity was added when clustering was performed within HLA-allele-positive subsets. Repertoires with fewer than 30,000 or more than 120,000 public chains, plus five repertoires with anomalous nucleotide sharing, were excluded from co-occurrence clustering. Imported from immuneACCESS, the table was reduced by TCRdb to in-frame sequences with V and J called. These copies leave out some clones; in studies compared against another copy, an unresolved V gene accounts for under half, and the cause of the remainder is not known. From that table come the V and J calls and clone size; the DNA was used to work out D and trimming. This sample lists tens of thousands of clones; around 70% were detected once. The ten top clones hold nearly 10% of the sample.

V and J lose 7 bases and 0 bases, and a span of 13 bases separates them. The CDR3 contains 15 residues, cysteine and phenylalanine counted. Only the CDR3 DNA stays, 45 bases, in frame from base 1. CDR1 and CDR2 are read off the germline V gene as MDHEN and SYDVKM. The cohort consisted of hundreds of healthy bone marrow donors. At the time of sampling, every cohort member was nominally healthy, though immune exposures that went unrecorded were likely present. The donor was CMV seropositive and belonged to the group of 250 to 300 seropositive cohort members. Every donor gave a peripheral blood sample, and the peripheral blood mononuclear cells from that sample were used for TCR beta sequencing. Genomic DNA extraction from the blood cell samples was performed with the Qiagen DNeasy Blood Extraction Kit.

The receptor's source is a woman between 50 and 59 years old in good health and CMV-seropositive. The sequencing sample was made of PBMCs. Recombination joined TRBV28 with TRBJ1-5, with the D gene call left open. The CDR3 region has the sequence CASIRMGNSNQPQHF. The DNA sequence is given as TGTGCCAGCATCCGAATGGGCAATAGCAATCAGCCCCAGCATTTT. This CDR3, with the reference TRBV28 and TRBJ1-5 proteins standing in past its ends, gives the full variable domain DVKVTQSSRYLVKRTGEKVFLECVQDMDHENMFWYRQDPGLGLRLIYFSYDVKMKEKGDIPEGYSVSREKKERFSLILESASTNQTSMYLCASIRMGNSNQPQHFGDGTRLSIL.